This section outlines one TCR beta chain sequence together with its context. The entry originates in a study of blood T cell repertoires in COVID-19. Germline lookup yields CDR1 SGHAT and CDR2 FQNNGV. The length of the CDR3 is 11 residues. V gave up 3 bases and J gave up 3 bases, with 3 bases separating them. In the original processing: From reference gene primer amplification, estimates of nucleated cell counts were derived. TCRdb's copy holds only in-frame clones and misses some; the assay was immunoSEQ multiplex PCR. For V, J and clone size, that table is used; D and trimming come from the DNA. The sample records about 69,000 clones, roughly three quarters being singletons.

The source material was peripheral blood. V is TRBV11-2 and J is TRBJ2-7; D is ambiguous. This TCR was sampled from a man aged 55 to 70 with acute or convalescent COVID-19. The chain's CDR3 is CASSFYYEQYF. DNA for the CDR3: TGTGCCAGCAGCTTCTACTACGAGCAGTACTTC.